The TCR beta chain described here comes from a study of blood T cell repertoires in COVID-19 (dated by TCRdb to 2019 to 2021). Some background on the complete study: Samples from collaborators originated in the United States, Italy and Spain and spanned both the acute and convalescent phases of COVID-19. The prospective study material was composed of cDNA or gDNA derived from T cells, B-cell-depleted T cells, or PBMCs. The dataset comprised deeply sampled blood TCRbeta repertoires from subjects exposed to, actively infected with, or recovered from COVID-19. The repertoires were released in a freely available public database meant as a resource for research on the immune response to SARS-CoV-2. The samples were drawn from two sources: the first 160 participants of the ongoing ImmuneRACE study, and 1,200 or so subjects contributed by 6 global collaborators. Sample metadata almost always included a de-identified subject ID, COVID-19 status, age in years and sex. HLA class I and class II types, where available, came from metadata supplied by the sample provider rather than from assay-based typing. The investigation overall reported the following: How much clinical and demographic metadata was included differed by source and by participant, and the metadata was provided uncurated.

The germline V gene supplies CDR1 SNHLY and CDR2 FYNNEI. From cysteine to phenylalanine, the CDR3 is 14 amino acids long. Of all the DNA, just the CDR3 is kept, 42 bases in frame from base 1. V loses 6 bases of germline sequence and J loses 1 base, and the interval between the two ends is 13 bases. Whole blood was collected in K2EDTA tubes by collaborating institutions according to the institutions' own protocols. For TCRbeta analysis, collaborators shipped samples in one of three forms: frozen whole blood, isolated PBMCs, or DNA extracted from either of those sample types. The immunoSEQ Assay, a bias-controlled multiplex PCR, was used to amplify TCRbeta CDR3 regions from genomic DNA. Under the source paper's analysis protocol: Nucleated cell counts per sample were estimated from amplification of reference gene primers within the assay. To quantify the absolute abundance of each unique TCRbeta CDR3 rearrangement, sequence reads were collapsed and filtered. For each sample, productive Simpson clonality was calculated as the square root of Simpson's diversity index over productive rearrangements. Drawn from immuneACCESS, this table holds only the in-frame rearrangements with V and J called that TCRdb kept. Clones are partly lost; checked studies trace under half to an unresolved V gene and leave the rest unexplained. The V and J calls and clone size are taken from that table; D and trimming were inferred from the DNA. The sample table records approximately 70,000 clones; about 91% of these occur just once. Approximately 6.8% of the sample belongs to the ten largest clones.

A note on this clone: Its antigen is still unknown. No base qualities exist here, and no much larger clone lies one base off it.

The sequencing input was peripheral blood. The receptor chain draws on TRBV2 and TRBJ2-7; possibly the D gene is TRBD1, per 6 matching bases. The TCR originated in a woman between 65 and 79 years old with acute or convalescent COVID-19. The DNA reads as follows: TGTGCCAGCAGAATGACAGGTTCTTCCTACGAGCAGTACTTC. It is translated as CASRMTGSSYEQYF.